This is a list of T cell receptor beta chains from one sample in a study of cytomegalovirus exposure and HLA in healthy donors. Clones were read by immunoSEQ multiplex PCR, and TCRdb kept only the in-frame ones, dropping some. The profile shows 150,000 to 250,000 clones, about three quarters of them singletons. Material: PBMCs. The source is a woman aged 30 to 39 in good health and CMV-seronegative. Both conserved end residues are part of each CDR3. A D gene is named only where the DNA matches it firmly. Some rows have no size entry. The others give once, few or many, or a class for an expanded clone.

length: 12
size: .
J: TRBJ1-1
V: TRBV6-5
D: .
CDR3: CASINVNTEAFF
DNA: TGTGCCAGCATTAATGTGAACACTGAAGCTTTCTTT

length: 14
size: .
J: TRBJ2-3
V: TRBV7-3
D: TRBD2
CDR3: CASSVGTSGGTQYF
DNA: TGTGCCAGCAGCGTCGGGACTAGCGGCGGTACGCAGTATTTT

length: 13
size: .
J: TRBJ1-5
V: TRBV5-1
D: .
CDR3: CASSMGRNQPQHF
DNA: TGCGCCAGCAGCATGGGGAGAAATCAGCCCCAGCATTTT

length: 15
size: .
J: TRBJ2-2
V: TRBV29-1
D: .
CDR3: CSVRGGGYNTGELFF
DNA: TGCAGCGTGAGAGGAGGTGGATACAACACCGGGGAGCTGTTTTTT

length: 15
size: .
J: TRBJ1-3
V: TRBV6-4
D: .
CDR3: CASKSARLSGNTIYF
DNA: TGTGCCAGCAAAAGTGCGAGGCTCTCTGGAAACACCATATATTTT

length: 13
size: .
J: TRBJ2-7
V: TRBV18
D: .
CDR3: CASSPGAKNEQYF
DNA: TGTGCCAGCTCACCAGGGGCGAAAAACGAGCAGTACTTC

length: 14
size: .
J: TRBJ2-5
V: TRBV19
D: TRBD1
CDR3: CASSTRTGEETQYF
DNA: TGTGCCAGTAGCACCAGGACAGGGGAAGAGACCCAGTACTTC

length: 18
size: .
J: TRBJ2-1
V: TRBV4-2
D: .
CDR3: CASSQMGLSGGVGNEQFF
DNA: TGTGCCAGCAGCCAAATGGGGCTCAGCGGCGGGGTGGGAAATGAGCAGTTCTTC

length: 16
size: few
J: TRBJ2-1
V: TRBV11-2
D: .
CDR3: CASSLIYGGAGNEQFF
DNA: TGTGCCAGCAGCCTCATTTATGGGGGGGCGGGGAATGAGCAGTTCTTC

length: 13
size: .
J: TRBJ2-5
V: TRBV30
D: .
CDR3: CAWSVRRGETQYF
DNA: TGTGCCTGGAGTGTACGAAGGGGGGAGACCCAGTACTTC

length: 14
size: .
J: TRBJ2-7
V: TRBV5-4
D: .
CDR3: CASSLRQVDKEQYF
DNA: TGTGCCAGCAGCCTCAGACAGGTGGATAAAGAGCAGTACTTC

length: 13
size: .
J: TRBJ2-2
V: TRBV5-1
D: .
CDR3: CASSFPNTGELFF
DNA: TGCGCCAGCAGCTTCCCAAACACCGGGGAGCTGTTTTTT

length: 17
size: .
J: TRBJ2-7
V: TRBV7-9
D: TRBD2
CDR3: CASSYALTSGDTYEQYF
DNA: TGTGCCAGCAGCTACGCCCTGACTAGCGGGGACACCTACGAGCAGTACTTC

length: 13
size: many
J: TRBJ2-7
V: TRBV28
D: .
CDR3: CASSSARSGEQYF
DNA: TGTGCCAGCAGTTCGGCAAGATCAGGGGAGCAGTACTTC

length: 12
size: .
J: TRBJ2-2
V: TRBV2
D: .
CDR3: CASTQNLGELFF
DNA: TGTGCCAGCACCCAGAACCTTGGGGAGCTGTTTTTT

length: 15
size: .
J: TRBJ2-3
V: TRBV28
D: TRBD1
CDR3: CASSRTGQGGDTQYF
DNA: TGTGCCAGCAGTCGAACAGGACAGGGGGGGGATACGCAGTATTTT

length: 15
size: .
J: TRBJ1-2
V: TRBV11-2
D: TRBD1
CDR3: CASRLPGQASYGYTF
DNA: TGTGCCAGCCGCCTCCCCGGACAGGCCTCGTATGGCTACACCTTC

length: 15
size: .
J: TRBJ2-3
V: TRBV29-1
D: .
CDR3: CSVEFGTTLTDTQYF
DNA: TGCAGCGTTGAGTTCGGGACAACTTTAACAGATACGCAGTATTTT

length: 15
size: once
J: TRBJ2-7
V: TRBV4-2
D: .
CDR3: CASSPGPARGDEQYF
DNA: TGTGCCAGCAGCCCAGGACCAGCCAGGGGGGACGAGCAGTACTTC

length: 12
size: .
J: TRBJ2-1
V: TRBV30
D: .
CDR3: CATSPGDNEQFF
DNA: TGTGCTACCTCCCCAGGGGACAATGAGCAGTTCTTC

length: 13
size: .
J: TRBJ1-2
V: TRBV19
D: .
CDR3: CASSSRGNYGYTF
DNA: TGTGCCAGTAGTAGCAGGGGTAACTATGGCTACACCTTC

length: 17
size: .
J: TRBJ2-1
V: TRBV19
D: .
CDR3: CASSPTLERTFSFEQFF
DNA: TGTGCCAGTAGCCCCACGTTGGAGCGGACCTTTTCATTTGAGCAGTTCTTC

length: 14
size: .
J: TRBJ2-5
V: TRBV10-2
D: TRBD2
CDR3: CASRLAGGPETQYF
DNA: TGCGCCAGCAGACTAGCGGGGGGGCCAGAGACCCAGTACTTC

length: 18
size: .
J: TRBJ2-2
V: TRBV10-1
D: TRBD1
CDR3: CASTYHDRVRTYTGELFF
DNA: TGCGCCAGCACCTACCACGACAGGGTTAGAACTTACACCGGGGAGCTGTTTTTT

length: 13
size: .
J: TRBJ2-2
V: TRBV6-5
D: .
CDR3: CASTSVNTGELFF
DNA: TGTGCCAGCACCTCCGTGAACACCGGGGAGCTGTTTTTT

length: 16
size: .
J: TRBJ1-1
V: TRBV11-2
D: .
CDR3: CASSLGGIFVNTEAFF
DNA: TGTGCCAGCAGCTTAGGCGGGATCTTCGTGAACACTGAAGCTTTCTTT

length: 15
size: .
J: TRBJ1-5
V: TRBV27
D: TRBD1
CDR3: CASSDGTGLNQPQHF
DNA: TGTGCCAGCAGCGACGGGACAGGACTCAATCAGCCCCAGCATTTT

length: 12
size: .
J: TRBJ1-5
V: TRBV12-5
D: .
CDR3: CASGGRGQPQHF
DNA: TGTGCTAGTGGGGGGCGGGGGCAGCCCCAGCATTTT

length: 13
size: few
J: TRBJ2-7
V: TRBV14
D: .
CDR3: CASSQGGAYEQYF
DNA: TGTGCCAGCAGCCAAGGGGGCGCCTACGAGCAGTACTTC